The rows below give T cell receptor beta chains drawn from one sample of a study of vaccination and CD4 T cells after COVID-19. These receptors' targets are unknown. TCRdb reanalysed the PCR reads using MiXCR and keeps one entry per CDR3 protein. The sample lists approximately 16,000 distinct CDR3 sequences, about 40% occurring once. The specimen sequenced was CD4+ T cells from blood, cultured in vitro. The receptor source for this set is a human donor who had recovered from COVID-19. CDR3s include the opening cysteine and the closing phenylalanine or tryptophan. The D gene is left open where the match is weak. Rows give clone size only sometimes, using once, few, many, or a class for an expanded clone.

D gene | J gene | V gene | clone size | CDR3 DNA | CDR3 protein
TRBD2 | TRBJ2-1 | TRBV28 | - | TGTGCCAGCACCCTAAGGACTAGCGGGAGGCTGTTCTTC | CASTLRTSGRLFF
- | TRBJ2-7 | TRBV10-3 | few | TGTGCCAGCAGTCTAGGGGACATCAGGCAGTACTTC | CASSLGDIRQYF
TRBD2 | TRBJ2-3 | TRBV6-1 | - | TGTGCCAGCAGTGAGTCCCTAGCGGACGGCACAGATACGCAGTATTTT | CASSESLADGTDTQYF
TRBD1 | TRBJ1-1 | TRBV15 | few | TGTGCCACCAGCTATAGCAGGGGGCGGACTGAAGCTTTCTTT | CATSYSRGRTEAFF
- | TRBJ1-1 | TRBV25-1 | few | TGTGCCAGCAGTGAAGCGGGGACGGTCAACACTGAAGCTTTCTTT | CASSEAGTVNTEAFF
TRBD1 | TRBJ2-1 | TRBV20-1 | - | TGCAGTGCTAGAGCGTGGACAGGAAAGAGCTCCTACAATGAGCAGTTCTTC | CSARAWTGKSSYNEQFF
- | TRBJ2-5 | TRBV7-2 | few | TGTGCCAGCAGCACGATGTTTCAGCAAGAGACCCAGTACTTC | CASSTMFQQETQYF
TRBD2 | TRBJ2-3 | TRBV7-6 | - | TGTGCCAGCAGCTTAGTGGGGCGGGAGCTCGCAGATACGCAGTATTTT | CASSLVGRELADTQYF
- | TRBJ2-4 | TRBV7-3 | - | TGTGCCAGCAGCCCGAGAAGGGGGGGCATTCAGTACTTC | CASSPRRGGIQYF
- | TRBJ1-1 | TRBV27 | few | TGTGCCAGCAGCTTACTGTGGGGGGGCTTAGGCTCTGAAGCTTTCTTT | CASSLLWGGLGSEAFF
TRBD1 | TRBJ2-1 | TRBV27 | once | TGTGCCAGCAGTTTCGTCGCAGGGGGAGCCTACAATGAGCAGTTCTTC | CASSFVAGGAYNEQFF
- | TRBJ2-7 | TRBV6-1 | few | TGTGCCAGCAGTGAGACAGGGACTTACGAGCAGTACTTC | CASSETGTYEQYF
- | TRBJ2-5 | TRBV2 | - | TGTGCCAGCAGTTTAGCCCGAGAAGTCCAGTACTTC | CASSLAREVQYF
- | TRBJ2-3 | TRBV18 | - | TGTGCCAGCTCATCGCCGCCCCGGTCCGGCCTCACAGATACGCAGTATTTT | CASSSPPRSGLTDTQYF
- | TRBJ1-5 | TRBV5-6 | - | TGTGCCAGCAGCTTGGCGGGGGGGGGTAGCAATCAGCCCCAGCATTTT | CASSLAGGGSNQPQHF
TRBD1 | TRBJ2-1 | TRBV7-2 | few | TGTGCCAGCAGCTATCGACAGGGGGTTAGGAATGAGCAGTTCTTC | CASSYRQGVRNEQFF
- | TRBJ1-1 | TRBV20-1 | few | TGCAGTGCTAGAGAACAGAGCCAGGGCACTGAAGCTTTCTTT | CSAREQSQGTEAFF
TRBD2 | TRBJ2-5 | TRBV7-9 | - | TGTGCCAGCAGCCCAGCGGGGGAGACCCAGTACTTC | CASSPAGETQYF
- | TRBJ1-1 | TRBV18 | - | TGTGCCAGCTCACTTGACAAGAACACTGAAGCTTTCTTT | CASSLDKNTEAFF
- | TRBJ1-2 | TRBV9 | - | TGTGCCAGCAGCACCTATGGCTACACCTTC | CASSTYGYTF
- | TRBJ1-1 | TRBV7-2 | few | TGTGCCAGCAGCCGTTTCGGGGTAAAGAACACTGAAGCTTTCTTT | CASSRFGVKNTEAFF
- | TRBJ1-5 | TRBV12-3/TRBV12-4 | few | TGTGCCAGCAGTGTCTACTACGAAACCCAGCATTTT | CASSVYYETQHF
- | TRBJ2-7 | TRBV20-1 | few | TGCAGTGTTCTCGACCGTCTCGAGCAGTACTTC | CSVLDRLEQYF
- | TRBJ1-4 | TRBV20-1 | - | TGCAGTGCTAGGATTTCTCGGAATGAAAAACTGTTTTTT | CSARISRNEKLFF
- | TRBJ2-3 | TRBV7-2 | - | TGTGCCAGCAGCCGAACGTCCAGCCTAGCTAGCACAGATACGCAGTATTTT | CASSRTSSLASTDTQYF
TRBD2 | TRBJ2-1 | TRBV19 | few | TGTGCCAGCCGACTAGCTGGATGGTCCAACTACAATGAGCAGTTCTTC | CASRLAGWSNYNEQFF
- | TRBJ2-3 | TRBV12-3/TRBV12-4 | - | TGTGCCAGCACCACTTCGTACCGACTATCCTCCACAGATACGCAGTATTTT | CASTTSYRLSSTDTQYF
- | TRBJ2-1 | TRBV5-6 | - | TGTGCCAGCAGCTTGTCGTGGGACCGTCCGGAAGAGCAGTTCTTC | CASSLSWDRPEEQFF
- | TRBJ2-7 | TRBV12-3/TRBV12-4 | few | TGTGCCAGCAGCCGTGCCTACGAGCAGTACTTC | CASSRAYEQYF
TRBD2 | TRBJ2-3 | TRBV19 | - | TGTGCCAGTAGTAGTCAGAGCGGGAGAGAACCAGATACGCAGTATTTT | CASSSQSGREPDTQYF
- | TRBJ1-5 | TRBV6-1 | - | TGTGCCAGCAGACAAGAAGTAAATCAGCCCCAGCATTTT | CASRQEVNQPQHF
- | TRBJ1-1 | TRBV2 | - | TGTGCCAGCATTTTTGCAGGGCTCGACAGAGCTTTCTTT | CASIFAGLDRAFF
TRBD2 | TRBJ2-1 | TRBV6-2/TRBV6-3 | once | TGTGCCAGCGGAATCGGGTGGACTAGCGGGAGGGCCCGGTCCTACAATGAGCAGTTCTTC | CASGIGWTSGRARSYNEQFF
- | TRBJ1-5 | TRBV28 | - | TGTGCCATGTCGAGGGGTCGGAATCAGCCCCAGCATTTT | CAMSRGRNQPQHF
- | TRBJ2-3 | TRBV20-1 | - | TGCAGTGCTCCCCACACCACAGATACGCAGTATTTT | CSAPHTTDTQYF
- | TRBJ2-7 | TRBV5-4 | few | TGTGCCAGCAGTTCAAACCGACTCTCCTACGAGCAGTACTTC | CASSSNRLSYEQYF
- | TRBJ2-2 | TRBV7-9 | few | TGTGCCAGCAGCGAACGGGCAACCGGGGAGCTGTTTTTT | CASSERATGELFF
TRBD2 | TRBJ2-5 | TRBV14 | - | TGTGCCAGCAGCCAAGAGGGTGGCTTGGCGGGAGCCCAAGAGACCCAGTACTTC | CASSQEGGLAGAQETQYF
TRBD2 | TRBJ2-3 | TRBV7-9 | - | TGTGCCAGCAGCTCGGGACTAATCAAGGTCGATACGCAGTATTTT | CASSSGLIKVDTQYF
- | TRBJ2-3 | TRBV7-9 | - | TGTGCCAGCAGCTTTCGTACAGATACGCAGTATTTT | CASSFRTDTQYF
- | TRBJ1-6 | TRBV3-1 | - | TGTGCCAGCAGCCAAGGGTATTCACCCCTCCACTTT | CASSQGYSPLHF
- | TRBJ2-1 | TRBV20-1 | few | TGCAGTGCTAGAAGGGACTCTCTTAACAATGAGCAGTTCTTC | CSARRDSLNNEQFF
- | TRBJ2-5 | TRBV5-1 | once | TGCGCCAGCAGCTTTACGGACCCCCAAGAGACCCAGTACTTC | CASSFTDPQETQYF
TRBD1 | TRBJ1-1 | TRBV5-1 | - | TGCGCCAGCACCTTGACAGGGTCGGGTGAAGCTTTCTTT | CASTLTGSGEAFF
TRBD1 | TRBJ1-2 | TRBV6-1 | - | TGTGCCAGCAGGCAAACAGGGGGCGGAGGCTACACCTTC | CASRQTGGGGYTF
TRBD2 | TRBJ2-7 | TRBV6-1 | few | TGTGCCAGCAAAGCGGGACCCTACGAGCAGTACTTC | CASKAGPYEQYF
- | TRBJ2-1 | TRBV29-1 | - | TGCAGCGTGGAGGTAGGGGATGAGCAGTTCTTC | CSVEVGDEQFF
TRBD2 | TRBJ2-2 | TRBV27 | few | TGTGCCAGCAGTTTCCGACTAGCGGGAGTGGCCGGGGAGCTGTTTTTT | CASSFRLAGVAGELFF
- | TRBJ1-5 | TRBV6-5 | few | TGTGCCAGCAGTTATTCAGGGTACCAGCCCCAGCATTTT | CASSYSGYQPQHF
- | TRBJ1-2 | TRBV2 | few | TGTGCCAGCAGAAGTCCTGGGGTCAGGGGCGAAAGCTATGGCTACACCTTC | CASRSPGVRGESYGYTF
- | TRBJ2-5 | TRBV24-1 | - | TGTGCCACCAGTGATCCAAGTAGGCAAGAGACCCAGTACTTC | CATSDPSRQETQYF
- | TRBJ1-1 | TRBV2 | - | TGTGCCAGCAGTATAGGGGGCACTGAAGCTTTCTTT | CASSIGGTEAFF